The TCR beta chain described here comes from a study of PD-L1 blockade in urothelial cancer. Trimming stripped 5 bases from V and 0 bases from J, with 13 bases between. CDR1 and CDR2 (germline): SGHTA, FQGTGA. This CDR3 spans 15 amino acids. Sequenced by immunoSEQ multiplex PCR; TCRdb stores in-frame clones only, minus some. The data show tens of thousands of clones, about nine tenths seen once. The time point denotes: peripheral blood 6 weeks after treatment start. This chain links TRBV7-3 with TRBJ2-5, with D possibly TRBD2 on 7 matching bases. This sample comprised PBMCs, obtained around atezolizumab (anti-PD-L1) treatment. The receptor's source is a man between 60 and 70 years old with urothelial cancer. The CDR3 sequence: CASSPRGGNQETQYF. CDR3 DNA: TGTGCCAGCAGCCCAAGGGGGGGAAACCAAGAGACCCAGTACTTC.